This TCR beta chain was sequenced during a study of blood T cell repertoires in COVID-19. Only in-frame clones appear in the TCRdb table, and some are missing; sequencing was by immunoSEQ multiplex PCR. The sample lists tens of thousands of clones, 70% to 90% seen once, with about 3% in the top ten. Germline-derived CDR1 and CDR2 are LGHNA and YSLEER. The CDR3 spans 16 residues. Unmatched junction bases numbered 7, after V lost 2 bases and J lost 6 bases. The rearrangement links TRBV4-3 to TRBJ2-7; TRBD2 aligns across 13 bases. Sequencing was performed on peripheral blood. The clonotype was recovered from a woman in her forties or fifties with COVID-19, enrolled during active disease. This CDR3 reads CASSQITSGRAGEQYF. The CDR3 DNA reads TGCGCCAGCAGCCAAATAACTAGCGGGAGGGCGGGCGAGCAGTACTTC.